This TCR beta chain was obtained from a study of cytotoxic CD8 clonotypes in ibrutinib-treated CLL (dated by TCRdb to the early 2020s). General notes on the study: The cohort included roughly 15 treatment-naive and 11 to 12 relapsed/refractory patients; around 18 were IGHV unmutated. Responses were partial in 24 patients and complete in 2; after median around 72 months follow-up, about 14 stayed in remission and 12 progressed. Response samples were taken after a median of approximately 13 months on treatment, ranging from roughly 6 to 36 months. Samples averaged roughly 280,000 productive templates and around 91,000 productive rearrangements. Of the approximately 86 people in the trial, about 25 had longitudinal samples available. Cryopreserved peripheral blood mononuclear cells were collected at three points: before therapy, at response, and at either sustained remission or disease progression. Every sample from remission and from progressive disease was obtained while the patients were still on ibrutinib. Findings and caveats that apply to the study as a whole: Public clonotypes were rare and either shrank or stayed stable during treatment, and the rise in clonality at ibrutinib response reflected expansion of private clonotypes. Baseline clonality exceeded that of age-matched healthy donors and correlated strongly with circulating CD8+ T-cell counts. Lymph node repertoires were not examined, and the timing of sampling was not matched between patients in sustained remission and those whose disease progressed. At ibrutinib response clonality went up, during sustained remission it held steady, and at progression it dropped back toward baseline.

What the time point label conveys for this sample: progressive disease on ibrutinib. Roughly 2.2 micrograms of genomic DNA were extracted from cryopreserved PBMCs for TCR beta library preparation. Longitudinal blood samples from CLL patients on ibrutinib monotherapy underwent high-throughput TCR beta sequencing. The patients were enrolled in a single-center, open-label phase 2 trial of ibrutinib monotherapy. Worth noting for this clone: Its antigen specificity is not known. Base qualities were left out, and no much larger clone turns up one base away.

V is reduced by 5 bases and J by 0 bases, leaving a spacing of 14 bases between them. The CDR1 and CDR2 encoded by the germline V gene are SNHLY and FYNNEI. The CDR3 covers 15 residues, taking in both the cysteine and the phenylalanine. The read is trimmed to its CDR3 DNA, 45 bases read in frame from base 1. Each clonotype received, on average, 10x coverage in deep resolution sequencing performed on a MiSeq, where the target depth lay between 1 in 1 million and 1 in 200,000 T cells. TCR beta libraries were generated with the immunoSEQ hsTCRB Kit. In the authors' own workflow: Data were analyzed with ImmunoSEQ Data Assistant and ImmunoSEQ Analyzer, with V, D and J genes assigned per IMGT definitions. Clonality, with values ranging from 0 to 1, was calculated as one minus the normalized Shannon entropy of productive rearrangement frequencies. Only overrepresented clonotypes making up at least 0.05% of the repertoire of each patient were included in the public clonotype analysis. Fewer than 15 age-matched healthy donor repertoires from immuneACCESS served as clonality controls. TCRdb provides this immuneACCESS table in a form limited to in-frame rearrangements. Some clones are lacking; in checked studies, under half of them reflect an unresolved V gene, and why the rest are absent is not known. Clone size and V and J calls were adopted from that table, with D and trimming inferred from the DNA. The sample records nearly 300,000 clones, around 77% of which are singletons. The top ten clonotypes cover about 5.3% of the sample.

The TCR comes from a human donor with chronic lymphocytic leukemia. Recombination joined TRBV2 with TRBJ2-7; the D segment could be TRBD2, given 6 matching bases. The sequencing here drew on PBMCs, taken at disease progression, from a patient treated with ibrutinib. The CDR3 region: CASSPSGLSSYEQYF. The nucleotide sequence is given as TGTGCCAGCAGTCCAAGCGGGCTAAGCTCCTACGAGCAGTACTTC.